This is a list of T cell receptor beta chains from one sample in a study of blood T cell repertoires in COVID-19. Only in-frame clones appear in the TCRdb table, and some are missing; sequencing was by immunoSEQ multiplex PCR. The sample holds more than 300,000 clones, about 90% seen once. Source material: PBMCs or T cells enriched from blood (not recorded which). Receptor source: a woman aged 25 to 45 who had recovered from COVID-19. Both conserved end residues are part of each CDR3. The order of the fields is J gene, V gene, clone size, D gene, CDR3 protein, CDR3 DNA. A D gene is named only where the DNA matches it firmly. Clone sizes are given selectively: once, few, many, or a class where the clone is expanded.

TRBJ1-2	TRBV7-8	.	TRBD1	CASSLGDRYGYTF	TGTGCCAGCAGCTTAGGGGACAGATACGGCTACACCTTC
TRBJ1-6	TRBV9	.	.	CASSVAGGSNSPLHF	TGTGCCAGCAGCGTAGCGGGGGGGAGTAATTCACCCCTCCACTTT
TRBJ1-5	TRBV30	.	.	CAWSPPTHQPQHF	TGTGCCTGGAGTCCCCCGACTCATCAGCCCCAGCATTTT
TRBJ2-7	TRBV7-3	.	TRBD2	CASSTGLAVTYEQYF	TGTGCCAGCAGCACCGGACTAGCGGTAACCTACGAGCAGTACTTC
TRBJ2-7	TRBV27	.	.	CASSFNVSSYEQYF	TGTGCCAGCAGTTTTAACGTGAGCTCCTACGAGCAGTACTTC
TRBJ2-7	TRBV7-9	.	TRBD2	CASSFRGGAYEQYF	TGTGCCAGCAGCTTCCGGGGGGGAGCCTACGAGCAGTACTTC
TRBJ1-2	TRBV19	.	.	CASSPRSPYGYTF	TGTGCCAGTAGTCCCCGGAGCCCCTATGGCTACACCTTC
TRBJ2-1	TRBV30	.	.	CAWTRMLANEQFF	TGTGCCTGGACGCGTATGCTTGCCAATGAGCAGTTCTTC
TRBJ1-1	TRBV11-2	.	TRBD1	CASSLQPGTGVGYTEAFF	TGTGCCAGCAGCTTACAACCCGGGACAGGGGTTGGGTACACTGAAGCTTTCTTT
TRBJ1-3	TRBV4-3	.	TRBD1	CASSPGGYSGNTIYF	TGCGCCAGCAGCCCAGGGGGTTACTCTGGAAACACCATATATTTT
TRBJ1-5	TRBV19	.	TRBD1	CASRVTGWDNQPQHF	TGTGCCAGTAGGGTGACAGGGTGGGACAATCAGCCCCAGCATTTT
TRBJ2-7	TRBV5-1	.	TRBD1	CASSLIRGYEQYF	TGCGCCAGCAGCTTAATCAGGGGGTACGAGCAGTACTTC
TRBJ1-3	TRBV9	.	.	CASSVLTGNTIYF	TGTGCCAGCAGCGTATTAACTGGAAACACCATATATTTT
TRBJ1-2	TRBV27	.	TRBD1	CASSGQGNYGYTF	TGTGCCAGCAGTGGACAGGGAAACTATGGCTACACCTTC
TRBJ1-5	TRBV30	.	.	CAWSTRGRGQPQHF	TGTGCCTGGAGTACGCGGGGACGCGGTCAGCCCCAGCATTTT
TRBJ1-2	TRBV3-1/TRBV3-2	.	.	CASSQRPGAYGYTF	TGTGCCAGCAGCCAACGGCCAGGGGCCTATGGCTACACCTTC
TRBJ1-1	TRBV29-1	.	TRBD1	CSVARQGMEAFF	TGCAGCGTCGCTAGACAGGGTATGGAAGCTTTCTTT
TRBJ1-1	TRBV30	.	.	CAWSVAMNTEAFF	TGTGCCTGGAGTGTAGCCATGAACACTGAAGCTTTCTTT
TRBJ1-4	TRBV6-5	few	TRBD1	CASSWDRGPELFF	TGTGCCAGCAGTTGGGACAGGGGGCCGGAACTGTTTTTT
TRBJ2-1	TRBV4-1	.	TRBD2	CASSQLLAGLPYNEQFF	TGCGCCAGCAGCCAGTTACTAGCGGGACTACCTTACAATGAGCAGTTCTTC
TRBJ2-1	TRBV7-3	.	.	CASSWDFSEQFF	TGTGCCAGCAGCTGGGACTTCAGTGAGCAGTTCTTC
TRBJ2-2	TRBV9	.	TRBD1	CASSVVGGGITGELFF	TGTGCCAGCAGCGTAGTAGGGGGCGGCATCACCGGGGAGCTGTTTTTT
TRBJ2-6	TRBV5-1	.	TRBD1	CASSRTGTGANVLTF	TGCGCCAGCAGCCGGACAGGGACTGGGGCCAACGTCCTGACTTTC
TRBJ2-2	TRBV12-5	.	TRBD1	CASGLIGTGVTGELFF	TGTGCTAGTGGTTTGATTGGGACAGGGGTCACCGGGGAGCTGTTTTTT
TRBJ1-6	TRBV4-1	.	TRBD1	CASSQGTGDLSSLHF	TGCGCCAGCAGCCAAGGGACAGGAGACCTTTCTTCCCTCCACTTT
TRBJ2-2	TRBV15	few	TRBD1	CATSNRDRGFSGELFF	TGTGCCACCAGCAACCGGGACAGGGGTTTTTCCGGGGAGCTGTTTTTT
TRBJ1-1	TRBV5-6	.	.	CASSPTGTEAFF	TGTGCCAGCAGCCCGACCGGGACTGAAGCTTTCTTT
TRBJ2-2	TRBV24-1	.	.	CATSDATVTNTGELFF	TGTGCCACCAGTGACGCTACAGTAACGAACACCGGGGAGCTGTTTTTT
TRBJ1-5	TRBV30	.	.	CAWSVSGGEPQHF	TGTGCCTGGAGTGTGTCGGGAGGGGAGCCCCAGCATTTT
TRBJ1-1	TRBV14	.	.	CASSPGNGAEAFF	TGTGCCAGCAGCCCCGGGAACGGAGCTGAAGCTTTCTTT
TRBJ2-3	TRBV25-1	.	TRBD1	CASSTGGTDTQYF	TGTGCCAGCAGTACAGGGGGCACAGATACGCAGTATTTT
TRBJ1-1	TRBV6-5	few	TRBD1	CASSPDRVEAFF	TGTGCCAGCAGCCCGGACAGGGTTGAAGCTTTCTTT
TRBJ2-3	TRBV6-2/TRBV6-3	.	TRBD2	CASSTPSGGAIDTQYF	TGTGCCAGCAGTACTCCTAGCGGGGGGGCCATAGATACGCAGTATTTT
TRBJ1-1	TRBV27	few	.	CASTPAAGGGNTEAFF	TGTGCCAGCACCCCCGCGGCCGGTGGCGGGAACACTGAAGCTTTCTTT
TRBJ2-5	TRBV6-4	.	TRBD2	CASSARGGEETQYF	TGTGCCAGCAGTGCCCGCGGGGGGGAGGAGACCCAGTACTTC
TRBJ1-4	TRBV4-1	.	.	CASSQTGPNEKLFF	TGCGCCAGCAGCCAAACAGGGCCCAATGAAAAACTGTTTTTT
TRBJ1-2	TRBV7-2	.	TRBD1	CASSSNRDRAVYGYTF	TGTGCCAGCAGCTCAAACCGGGACAGGGCCGTCTATGGCTACACCTTC
TRBJ2-7	TRBV19	few	TRBD1	CASSTGQGLAYEQYF	TGTGCCAGTAGTACCGGACAGGGGCTCGCCTACGAGCAGTACTTC
TRBJ1-2	TRBV2	.	TRBD1	CASSEAPGQGSDYGYTF	TGTGCCAGCAGTGAAGCACCGGGACAGGGGTCAGACTATGGCTACACCTTC
TRBJ2-2	TRBV7-3	.	TRBD1	CASSPMPGGNTGELFF	TGTGCCAGCAGCCCTATGCCAGGGGGGAACACCGGGGAGCTGTTTTTT
TRBJ1-5	TRBV4-1	.	TRBD1	CASSQDRGQGRSNQPQHF	TGCGCCAGCAGCCAAGACAGGGGGCAGGGTAGGAGCAATCAGCCCCAGCATTTT
TRBJ1-5	TRBV4-1	.	.	CASSQDSGGANQPQHF	TGCGCCAGCAGCCAAGACTCGGGAGGGGCCAATCAGCCCCAGCATTTT
TRBJ1-1	TRBV5-6	once	.	CASSPDSMNTEAFF	TGTGCCAGCAGCCCGGACAGCATGAACACTGAAGCTTTCTTT
TRBJ1-1	TRBV7-2	.	TRBD1	CASSLLRQGPEAFF	TGTGCCAGCAGCCTTCTTCGACAGGGGCCTGAAGCTTTCTTT
TRBJ1-5	TRBV20-1	.	.	CSASPSDYSNQPQHF	TGCAGTGCTAGTCCGTCGGACTATAGCAATCAGCCCCAGCATTTT
TRBJ1-1	TRBV28	.	.	CASSFLYRGNTEAFF	TGTGCCAGCAGTTTTCTATATCGGGGTAACACTGAAGCTTTCTTT
TRBJ2-7	TRBV29-1	.	TRBD2	CSVGGGGYEQYF	TGCAGCGTTGGGGGGGGTGGCTACGAGCAGTACTTC